This T cell receptor beta chain was recorded in a study of shared clonotypes between healthy human individuals (dated by TCRdb to 2018 to 2020). For the wider study: Two women and a few men aged 18 to 49 years were included in the cohort. Blood TCR repertoires of a handful of healthy adults were deeply sequenced to estimate repertoire size and the extent of clonotype sharing between individuals. Each donor's leukapheresis produced roughly between roughly 0.85 and 10 billion PBMCs. Different laboratories and diverse techniques were used to prepare libraries and sequence TCR repertoires, to increase sequencing depth and limit assay-specific biases. For each donor, three plates each were used for CD4 naive and CD4 memory, two plates were used for CD8 naive, and one plate was used for CD8 memory.

The CDR3 holds 18 amino acids from the cysteine to the phenylalanine. Just the 54-base CDR3 DNA is kept, in frame starting at base 1. The germline V gene (reference sequence) sets CDR1 to MNHEY and CDR2 to SMNVEV. V trim: 5 bases; J trim: 0 bases; unmatched bases: 13. TCR CDR3 regions were amplified from genomic DNA by multiplex PCR using the deep immunoSEQ assay. Genomic DNA extracted from each cell subset was distributed evenly over all wells of several immunoSEQ 96-well plates, and each plate served as one replicate. For sorted subsets, each replicate PCR was loaded with about 0.2 ug genomic DNA, equivalent to about 30,000 T cell genomes. Purified libraries were quantified with a Qubit 3.0 fluorometer, sized on a Bioanalyzer 2100, and re-quantified with the KAPA Library Quantification kit. Each immunoSEQ 96-well plate was sequenced on its own single-read 150-cycle Illumina NextSeq 550 flow cell. The authors' pipeline ran thus. Because the immunoSEQ output included only junctional sequences and no quality scores, the filtering could not be the same as the filtering used for full-length reads. To assign V/J genes and CDR3, sequences were annotated using PyIR, a Python wrapper for IgBLAST v1.9, with IMGT germline references. Any read was removed if the V/J assignment was weak (E-value above 1e-6), the CDR3 was missing, or the read contained stop codons, out-of-frame junctions, or ambiguous translated residues. V3J clonotypes were defined as sequences sharing an identical inferred V gene, J gene, and CDR3 amino acid sequence. The percentage overlap between two repertoires was calculated by dividing the number of shared unique clonotypes by the size of the smaller repertoire. Richness of each repertoire was evaluated using RTK rarefaction, the Chao1 estimator, and Recon v2.1 estimates of unobserved clonotypes. OLGA was used to compute generation probabilities for all TCRbeta clonotypes that the gDNA method yielded from a handful of donors. The table comes from immuneACCESS by way of TCRdb, which keeps in-frame sequences with V and J called. Part of the clones is missing from these tables; in studies checked, under half for an unresolved V gene and the rest for unknown reasons. V, J and clone size are taken as reported in that table, and D and trimming were inferred from the DNA itself. For this sample there are 1.6 million or so clones; around 98.5% appear just once. The leading ten clones occupy roughly 0.36% of the sample.

What the authors observed across the whole study: Based on pairwise subsampling, the degree of clonotype sharing among donors was expected to be affected by sequencing depth. Sharing across a handful of donors was observed for approximately 4.6% of naive CD4, less than 4% of naive CD8, over 2% of memory CD4, and about 0.4% of memory CD8 clonotypes. Rarefaction of sorted-subset datasets indicated incomplete sequencing despite the large sequencing depth. Naive subsets generally had larger estimated clonotype richness than memory subsets. Clonotypes shared by all four sorted-subset donors showed higher generation probabilities than non-shared clonotypes. Because the study included a small number of donors, the genetic and exposure-history diversity represented was limited. Only blood was sampled, and tissue TCR repertoires likely differ from those in blood.

As regards this clone: What this receptor recognizes is not known. The record has no base qualities; no much larger clone is one base away.

Healthy HIV-negative adults with no recently reported acute infections or vaccinations were included as donors. Only Caucasian adults living in Nashville, Tennessee, USA were represented among the donors. CD4+ T cells were enriched through magnetic negative selection, after which naive cells were positively selected on CD45RA and the remaining negative fraction served as the memory subset. After blood collection by leukapheresis, PBMCs were isolated using Ficoll-Histopaque density gradient centrifugation and then cryopreserved in the vapor phase of liquid nitrogen. Analytical flow cytometry was used to check the purity and quantity of every magnetically sorted T cell population. From each sorted fraction, genomic DNA was isolated and quantified by UV absorbance on a Nanodrop 2000c.

The receptor was isolated from a man aged 25-40 years in good health. This sequence uses TRBV27 and TRBJ2-3, with 8 middle bases fitting TRBD1. The sample comprised naive CD4+ T cells sorted from blood. Taken with the paper, the label for cell subset or site translates to: CD45RA+ positively selected. CDR3 reads: CASSNSPGQGSSTDTQYF. The bases read TGTGCCAGCAGTAACTCCCCTGGACAGGGAAGTAGCACAGATACGCAGTATTTT.